This paragraph covers one TCR beta chain sequence. Its antigen is unknown. During the collection period, no donor immune events like infections were recorded. The sample comes from a study of identifying expanded T cells in peripheral blood. The study's findings and limits: Technical replicates showed roughly 1.2 changed clones; approximately two weeks around 15; four weeks 19.

Trimming removed 1 base from V and 8 bases from J, with 8 bases in between. The CDR3 runs to 12 residues. Germline V CDR1 and CDR2: LGHNT, FRNRAP. The assay was immunoSEQ multiplex PCR, and TCRdb's table has in-frame clones only and misses some. The sample consists of 120,000 or so clones, around 84% of them appearing once. The gene calls are TRBV12-5 and TRBJ1-1; no clear D gene. The receptor was isolated from a person aged 18 to 69 in good health. The sequencing sample was made of blood. CDR3 DNA sequence: TGTGCTAGTGGTTTGGGGTCCTCGGAAGCTTTCTTT. Translating gives CASGLGSSEAFF.